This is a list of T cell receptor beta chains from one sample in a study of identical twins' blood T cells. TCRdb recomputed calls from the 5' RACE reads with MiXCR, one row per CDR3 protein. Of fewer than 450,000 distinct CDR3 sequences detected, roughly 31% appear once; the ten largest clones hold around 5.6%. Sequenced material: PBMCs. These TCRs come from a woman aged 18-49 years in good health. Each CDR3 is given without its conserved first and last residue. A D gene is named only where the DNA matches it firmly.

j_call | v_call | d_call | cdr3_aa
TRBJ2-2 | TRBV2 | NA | ASSKGHTGELF
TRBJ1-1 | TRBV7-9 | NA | ASSLVRAAPGAEAF
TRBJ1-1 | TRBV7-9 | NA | ASSFVQENTEAF
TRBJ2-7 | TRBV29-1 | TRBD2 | SALSGVSYEQY
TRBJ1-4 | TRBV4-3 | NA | ASSPRTVQNEKLF
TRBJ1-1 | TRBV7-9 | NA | ASSGANTEAF
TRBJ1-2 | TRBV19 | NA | ASSTGGYDYT
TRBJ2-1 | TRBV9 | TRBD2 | ASSVRSSGPLHNEQF
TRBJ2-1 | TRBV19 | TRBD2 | ASSMAGGSYNEQF
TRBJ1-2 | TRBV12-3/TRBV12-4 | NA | ASGRNEAGEHGYT
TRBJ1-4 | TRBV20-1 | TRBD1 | SAPKTGMGEKLF
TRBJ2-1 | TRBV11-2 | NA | ASSARHATYGSSYNEQF
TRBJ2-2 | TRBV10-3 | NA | ASRVRDGKATGELF
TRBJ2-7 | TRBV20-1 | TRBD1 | SAGQGSWSYEQY
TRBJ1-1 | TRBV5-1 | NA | ASSLDIYTEAF
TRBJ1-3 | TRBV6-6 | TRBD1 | ASSSDRASGNTIY
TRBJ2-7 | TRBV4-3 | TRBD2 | ASSQRSGIDYEQY
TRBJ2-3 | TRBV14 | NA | ASSNGEYTQY
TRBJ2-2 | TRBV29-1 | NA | SVDNGLGTGELF
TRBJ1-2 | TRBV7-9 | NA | ASSGDTPNYGYT
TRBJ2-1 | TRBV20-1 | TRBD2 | SAMGTSGNRNEQF
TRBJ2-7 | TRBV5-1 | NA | ASSEGTTSYEQY
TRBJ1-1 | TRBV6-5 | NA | ASSLGFVGAEAF
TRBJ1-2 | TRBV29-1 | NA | SVVPTFGYT
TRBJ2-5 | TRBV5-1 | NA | ASSYVPGPQETQY
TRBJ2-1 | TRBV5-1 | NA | ASRHQAGDNEQF
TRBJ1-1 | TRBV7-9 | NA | ASSLRERGNTEAF
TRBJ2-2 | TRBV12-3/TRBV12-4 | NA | ASSPSRPGELF
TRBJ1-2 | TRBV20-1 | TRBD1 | SARASNRGLGYGYT
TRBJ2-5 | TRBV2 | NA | ASRGDSSETQY
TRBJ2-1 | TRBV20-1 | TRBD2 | SARAPGLARYNEQF
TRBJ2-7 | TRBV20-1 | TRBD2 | SARDPLAGGYGEQY
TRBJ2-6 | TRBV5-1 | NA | ASSDTDHSGANVLT
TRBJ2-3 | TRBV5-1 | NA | ASSFGRDTDTQY
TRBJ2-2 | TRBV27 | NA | ASSLSWDTGELF
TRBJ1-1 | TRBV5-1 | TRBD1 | ASSLEGQANTEAF
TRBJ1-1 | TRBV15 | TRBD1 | ATSSLGTDQAF
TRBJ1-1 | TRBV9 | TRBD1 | ASSVEGAEQAF
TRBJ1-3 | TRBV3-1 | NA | ASSQYTSGNTIY
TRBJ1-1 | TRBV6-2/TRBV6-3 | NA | ASSYAGHLNTEAF
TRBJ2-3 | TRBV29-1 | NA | SVEGRTTDTQY
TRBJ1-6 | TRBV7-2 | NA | ASSLPSNSPLH
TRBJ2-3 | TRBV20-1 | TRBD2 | SARKSQEGVAGTQY
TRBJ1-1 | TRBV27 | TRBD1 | ASSLTGQVSTEAF
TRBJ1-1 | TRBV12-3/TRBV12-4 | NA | ASKGDWEVAF
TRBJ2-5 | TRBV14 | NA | ASSQSSKTQY
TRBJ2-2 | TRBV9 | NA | ASSVRNTGELF
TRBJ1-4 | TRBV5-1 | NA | ASSLHLATNEKLF
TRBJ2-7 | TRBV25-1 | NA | ASSELRSEGQAYEQY
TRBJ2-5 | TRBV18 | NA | ASSPRNGQETQY
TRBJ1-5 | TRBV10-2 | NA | ASSESGFVQPQH
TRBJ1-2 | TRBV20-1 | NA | SAIVSSYGYT
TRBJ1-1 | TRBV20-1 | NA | SARKDTTNTEAF
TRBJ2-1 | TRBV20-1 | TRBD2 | SAPRTSGGNFEQF